Below are 28 T cell receptor beta chains sequenced from a single sample in a study of cytomegalovirus exposure and HLA in healthy donors. Using immunoSEQ multiplex PCR, the repertoire was profiled, and TCRdb retains in-frame clones only, with some absent. The sample consists of 100,000 to 150,000 clones, about 91% of them appearing once. The sequenced material came from PBMCs. These receptors all stem from a woman aged 18-35 years in good health and CMV-seronegative.

This sequence joins TRBV11-2 and TRBJ2-1, with D perhaps matching TRBD2 (5 bases). Germline CDR1 SGHAT, CDR2 FQNNGV. CDR3 length equals 16 residues. Between the trimmed V and J ends, which lost 0 bases and 6 bases, there was a span of 15 bases. The CDR3 is CASSLDLVSAINEQFF. The DNA of the CDR3 is TGTGCCAGCAGCTTAGATCTTGTTAGCGCAATCAATGAGCAGTTCTTC.

The V call is TRBV9, the J call TRBJ1-2; 7 bases agree with TRBD1. Germline V gene sequence: CDR1 SGDLS, CDR2 YYNGEE. The CDR3 has 15 residues. The V and J ends lost 4 bases and 3 bases, in that order; junction bases with no gene match: 9. CDR3 amino acids: CASSPGGTADYGYTF. Here the CDR3 DNA reads TGTGCCAGCAGCCCCGGTGGGACAGCCGACTATGGCTACACCTTC.

This clone occurred once. The gene calls are TRBV6-5 and TRBJ1-4; 9 nucleotides align to TRBD1. CDR3 size: 16 residues. Trimming at V came to 2 bases and at J to 7 bases, leaving 8 bases not matched to a gene. The germline gives CDR1 MNHEY, CDR2 SVGAGI. The CDR3 DNA sequence: TGTGCCAGCAGTTACGGGAGACAGGGGGTTGCTGAAAAACTGTTTTTT. Translated: CASSYGRQGVAEKLFF.

The chain carries TRBV30 and TRBJ2-7, with D possibly being TRBD1 (5 bases). The germline CDR1 and CDR2 sequences are GTSNPN and SVGIG (reference sequence). The CDR3 contains 15 residues. V lost 0 bases and J 0 bases, leaving 12 bases between the germline ends. The CDR3 loop is CAWSVRGLLSYEQYF. CDR3 in DNA: TGTGCCTGGAGTGTAAGGGGCCTACTCTCCTACGAGCAGTACTTC.

V and J are TRBV2 and TRBJ1-1; the D is unclear. V lost 4 bases, J lost 4 bases, and 13 bases lay in between. The germline V gene encodes CDR1 SNHLY and CDR2 FYNNEI. The CDR3 consists of 14 residues. The CDR3 bases are TGTGCCAGCAGTGCGGAGGGTCGGAGCACTGAAGCTTTCTTT. Translating it yields CASSAEGRSTEAFF.

The V call is TRBV28, the J call TRBJ1-2, with 7 bases that match TRBD1. Germline CDR1 is MDHEN and CDR2 is SYDVKM. J was trimmed by 7 bases and V by 6 bases; bases with no gene match: 8. The length of the CDR3 is 13 residues. The CDR3 nucleotides read TGTGCCAGCAGAGGGGGACAGATCGGTGGCTACACCTTC. Amino acid sequence: CASRGGQIGGYTF.

The chain combines TRBV7-8 with TRBJ2-1; TRBD2 matches at 12 bases. V lost 1 base to trimming and J lost 0 bases; unmatched junction nucleotides: 7. CDR3 length equals 19 residues. CDR1 and CDR2 (germline): SGHVS, FQNEAQ. CDR3: CASSLVGLAGTRSYNEQFF. The CDR3 region has the DNA TGTGCCAGCAGCTTAGTCGGACTAGCGGGAACTCGCTCCTACAATGAGCAGTTCTTC.

The chain is built from TRBV5-8 and TRBJ2-7, with D tentatively TRBD1 (5 bases). V was trimmed by 0 bases and J by 8 bases, leaving 12 bases between them. The CDR3 extends over 13 amino acids. CDR1 is SGHTS and CDR2 is YDEGEE in the germline V gene. The DNA of the CDR3 is TGTGCCAGCAGCTTGGGACAGAGTATTAAGCAGTACTTC. Protein sequence: CASSLGQSIKQYF.

V usage is TRBV18 and J usage is TRBJ2-5; 9 positions agree with TRBD1. V shed 3 bases and J 3 bases; nucleotides not matched to a gene: 5. The germline CDR1 and CDR2 sequences are KGHSH and LQKENI. The CDR3 sequence is 15 residues long. DNA for the CDR3: TGTGCCAGCTCACCCAACCGGGACAGGGAAGAGACCCAGTACTTC. It is translated as CASSPNRDREETQYF. Looking up the rest from reference TRBV18 and TRBJ2-5 gives the full variable domain: NAGVMQNPRHLVRRRGQEARLRCSPMKGHSHVYWYRQLPEEGLKFMVYLQKENIIDESGMPKERFSAEFPKEGPSILRIQQVVRGDSAAYFCASSPNRDREETQYFGPGTRLLVL.

This clone was found many times. The rearrangement joins TRBV18 to TRBJ2-7, with D unresolved. The germline V and J ends were trimmed by 3 bases and 7 bases, with 4 bases remaining between them. This CDR3 spans 10 amino acids. Germline loops: CDR1 KGHSH, CDR2 LQKENI. Here the CDR3 DNA reads TGTGCCAGCTCACCTGGGGAGCAGTACGTC. This gives the protein CASSPGEQYV.

This clone was detected a few times. V usage is TRBV28 and J usage is TRBJ2-7; TRBD2 matches 7 bases. The CDR3 loop spans 15 amino acids. Germline V gives CDR1 MDHEN, CDR2 SYDVKM. Losses at the gene ends were 6 bases for V and 1 base for J; bases not matched to a gene: 9. This CDR3 reads CASRINGAGSYEQYF. CDR3 DNA: TGTGCCAGCAGAATTAATGGAGCGGGGTCCTACGAGCAGTACTTC.

The genes are TRBV4-2 and TRBJ2-3; 8 bases map to TRBD2. This CDR3 spans 16 amino acids. After removal of 0 bases from V and 4 bases from J, the junction contained 6 bases not matched to a gene. Germline values: CDR1 LGHNA, CDR2 YNFKEQ. The CDR3, as DNA: TGTGCCAGCAGCCAAGATCAACGGGGGGGCCCAGATACGCAGTATTTT. Protein product: CASSQDQRGGPDTQYF.

The chain carries TRBV6-5 and TRBJ2-1; 8 bases are a match to TRBD2. The germline gives CDR1 MNHEY, CDR2 SVGAGI. With 2 bases clipped from V and 8 bases from J, the junction kept 8 bases outside the gene matches. The CDR3 is 15 residues long. The CDR3 sequence: CASSYRAGVYYEQFF. CDR3 nucleotide sequence: TGTGCCAGCAGTTACCGAGCGGGAGTTTATTATGAGCAGTTCTTC.

The genes are TRBV9 and TRBJ1-5, with 9 nucleotides matching TRBD1. Germline V lookup: CDR1 SGDLS, CDR2 YYNGEE. CDR3 size: 17 residues. The junction had 11 bases not matched to a gene; V was cut back by 0 bases and J by 7 bases. The CDR3 sequence: CASSVATHRQGEQPQHF. The CDR3 DNA reads TGTGCCAGCAGCGTAGCTACTCATCGACAGGGGGAACAGCCCCAGCATTTT.

The V and J genes are TRBV6-5 and TRBJ1-5, with 7 bases lining up with TRBD1. From germline, CDR1 is MNHEY and CDR2 SVGAGI. The CDR3 consists of 15 residues. Trimming took 6 bases from V and 3 from J; bases not matched to a gene: 8. CDR3 coding DNA: TGTGCCAGCAGCTACGACAGGGCCCCCAATCAGCCCCAGCATTTT. Translation: CASSYDRAPNQPQHF.

This clone was seen only once. The rearrangement joins TRBV5-1 to TRBJ1-1; D gene ambiguous. Between the trimmed V and J ends, which lost 3 bases and 1 base, there was a span of 10 bases. Germline assignment: CDR1 SGHRS and CDR2 YFSETQ. There are 14 residues in the CDR3. This chain's CDR3 is CASSSPPGNTEAFF. DNA of the CDR3: TGCGCCAGCAGCTCCCCCCCGGGGAACACTGAAGCTTTCTTT.

The chain recombines TRBV2 with TRBJ2-1, with D possibly being TRBD2 (6 bases). Germline V gene sequence: CDR1 SNHLY, CDR2 FYNNEI. The V end was cut by 3 bases, the J end by 5 bases, with 17 bases between. The CDR3 extends over 16 amino acids. CDR3 nucleotides: TGTGCCAGCAGTGACCTGGGACTCTCTGTTAACAATGAGCAGTTCTTC. Its protein product is CASSDLGLSVNNEQFF.

CDR3 nucleotide sequence: TGTGCCAGCAGCTTAGCGGGGGACAACGACTACGAGCAGTACTTC. This translates into CASSLAGDNDYEQYF. This sequence joins TRBV7-9 and TRBJ2-7; tentative D call: TRBD1 (6 bases). Trimming shortened V by 0 bases and J by 3 bases, and 12 bases separated the two germline ends. Germline assignment: CDR1 SEHNR and CDR2 FQNEAQ (reference sequence). The CDR3 is 15 amino acids.

The rearrangement links TRBV7-9 to TRBJ1-2; D may be TRBD1 (5 bases). Trimming removed 0 bases from V and 7 bases from J, with 9 bases in between. The CDR3 spans 13 residues. Per germline, CDR1 SEHNR and CDR2 FQNEAQ (reference sequence). DNA for the CDR3: TGTGCCAGCAGCTTAGCAGGGGCAGCTGGCTACACCTTC. As protein: CASSLAGAAGYTF. Based on the CDR3 plus reference TRBV7-9 and TRBJ1-2, the full variable domain is DTGVSQNPRHKITKRGQNVTFRCDPISEHNRLYWYRQTLGQGPEFLTYFQNEAQLEKSRLLSDRFSAERPKGSFSTLEIQRTEQGDSAMYLCASSLAGAAGYTFGSGTRLTVV.

The CDR3, as DNA: TGTGCCAGCGGACTAGACAGGGGGCTGAATGCTTTCTTT. It translates to CASGLDRGLNAFF. V and J are TRBV5-8 and TRBJ1-1, with 10 nucleotides matching TRBD1. Germline assignment: CDR1 SGHTS and CDR2 YDEGEE. This CDR3 has 13 amino acids. V was clipped by 7 bases and J by 11 bases; unmatched bases: 11.

The rearrangement links TRBV2 to TRBJ2-7; 9 nucleotides agree with TRBD2. The germline V gene has CDR1 SNHLY and CDR2 FYNNEI. Trimming cost V 1 base and J 3 bases; bases outside gene matches: 13. The CDR3 totals 18 residues. The CDR3 DNA follows: TGTGCCAGCAGTGAAGGGATTAGCGGGAGTCATGTTATCTACGAGCAGTACTTC. Encoded protein: CASSEGISGSHVIYEQYF.

The chain employs TRBV15 and TRBJ2-3, with 8 nucleotides matching TRBD2. J lost 2 bases, V lost 0 bases, and 4 bases had no gene match. The CDR3 loop spans 16 amino acids. Germline CDR1 LNHNV, CDR2 YYDKDF (reference sequence). The CDR3 bases are TGTGCCACCAGCAGAGATCGGGGGGGGCCCACAGATACGCAGTATTTT. Translated, it gives CATSRDRGGPTDTQYF.

The V and J genes are TRBV2 and TRBJ1-1; the D is unclear. CDR1 and CDR2 (germline): SNHLY, FYNNEI. This CDR3 comprises 13 residues. The V end was cut by 8 bases, the J end by 7 bases, with 17 bases between. The chain's CDR3 is CASRVGRPGEAFF. The CDR3 nucleotides read TGTGCCAGCCGCGTCGGCAGGCCAGGTGAAGCTTTCTTT.

The rearrangement uses TRBV6-1 and TRBJ2-3; 14 bases fit TRBD2. CDR1 is MNHNS and CDR2 is SASEGT in the germline V gene. Trimming at V came to 4 bases and at J to 0 bases, leaving 3 bases not matched to a gene. This CDR3 has 17 residues. The CDR3: CASSGLAGGVSTDTQYF. CDR3 in DNA: TGTGCCAGCAGTGGACTAGCGGGAGGGGTCAGCACAGATACGCAGTATTTT.

The rearrangement links TRBV29-1 to TRBJ2-7; 9 bases are shared with TRBD1. Germline-derived CDR1 and CDR2 are SQVTM and ANQGSEA. The CDR3 sequence is 15 residues long. J lost 4 bases, V lost 0 bases, and 7 bases had no gene match. The CDR3 spells CSVEDGTGWGYEQYF. The DNA for the CDR3 is TGCAGCGTTGAAGATGGGACAGGGTGGGGGTACGAGCAGTACTTC.

This clone has a single count. The V gene is TRBV7-8, the J gene TRBJ2-7; D might be TRBD1 or TRBD2, each matching 5 bases. Trimming stripped 3 bases from V and 6 bases from J, with 9 bases between. The CDR3 has 12 residues. Germline CDR1 is SGHVS and CDR2 is FQNEAQ. DNA of the CDR3: TGTGCCAGCAGCTTTGTTGGGGGCGAGCAGTACGTC. Its protein product is CASSFVGGEQYV.

The chain joins TRBV28 to TRBJ1-4, with D unclear. V shed 2 bases and J shed 6 bases, with 10 bases lying between them. Per germline, CDR1 MDHEN and CDR2 SYDVKM. The CDR3 is made up of 14 amino acids. The CDR3 nucleotides are TGTGCCAGCAGTTTAAGCCGGGTTGATGAAAAACTGTTTTTT. Residues: CASSLSRVDEKLFF.

This chain uses TRBV6-5 with TRBJ1-3; D is possibly TRBD1 (5 bases). Trimming removed 2 bases at V and 4 bases at J, with 9 bases between. Per germline, CDR1 MNHEY and CDR2 SVGAGI. CDR3 size: 14 residues. The CDR3 region is CASSYGGGGNTIYF. In DNA form, the CDR3 reads TGTGCCAGCAGTTACGGGGGAGGGGGAAACACCATATATTTT.